Sequencing of this T cell receptor (beta chain) was carried out in a study of T cell responses to AZD1222 COVID-19 vaccine. The overall study: Pooling covered second doses at about 4 or about 12 weeks.

This clone is categorized as medium-sized. Its antigen is currently unknown. Other DNA sequences in the same sample also yield this CDR3. Some clones are missing from TCRdb's copy, which holds only in-frame ones; the method was immunoSEQ multiplex PCR. The table includes around 100,000 clones, 87% detected once. The V gene's germline CDR1 is SGHRS and CDR2 YFSETQ. Trimming took 4 bases from V and 2 from J, leaving 12 bases between them. The CDR3 contains 14 residues. Study outcomes and limitations: Just a handful of AZD1222 recipients were seropositive at baseline. Most donors were white British and more were female, and clonal diversity was possibly underestimated.

The receptor comes from an adult in good health. The chain uses TRBV5-1 and TRBJ1-2; a weak D match, TRBD1 (5 bases). Material: peripheral blood, obtained on day 0 of AZD1222 vaccination. CDR3 residues: CASSPSPGNYGYTF. CDR3 DNA sequence: TGCGCCAGCAGCCCGTCCCCAGGGAACTATGGCTACACCTTC.